This is a list of T cell receptor beta chains from one sample in a study of CD8 T cells in ankylosing spondylitis. One entry per CDR3 protein, called by TCRdb with MiXCR from the 5' RACE reads. The sample holds hundreds of thousands of distinct CDR3 sequences, approximately 20% seen once. Sequencing was carried out using blood, either unsorted or a sorted T cell fraction (not recorded which). All receptors come from a male donor with ankylosing spondylitis. The CDR3 runs from the conserved cysteine through the conserved F or W. A D gene is named only where the DNA matches it firmly. Size is stated for part of the rows, as once, few or many counts, or as a class when the clone is expanded.

D gene	V gene	J gene	clone size	CDR3 DNA	CDR3 protein
-	TRBV5-5	TRBJ2-7	-	TGTGCCAGCAGCTCGTTGGTTAGCTCCTACGAGCAGTACTTC	CASSSLVSSYEQYF
TRBD1	TRBV15	TRBJ1-2	-	TGTGCCACCAGCAAACCGACAGGGCAATTTAACTATGGCTACACCTTC	CATSKPTGQFNYGYTF
TRBD1	TRBV4-3	TRBJ1-2	-	TGCGCCAGCAGCCAAGAACTGACAGGGGATTATGGCTACACCTTC	CASSQELTGDYGYTF
-	TRBV28	TRBJ2-2	-	TGTGCCACCGGGAGTGGGGCCGCGGACACCGGGGAGCTGTTTTTT	CATGSGAADTGELFF
-	TRBV6-5	TRBJ2-1	many	TGTGCCAGCAGTTTGGGGGGGCCTTACAATGAGCAGTTCTTC	CASSLGGPYNEQFF
-	TRBV5-6	TRBJ2-2	-	TGTGCCAGCAGCCCTCAAGCCGGGGAGCTGTTTTTT	CASSPQAGELFF
TRBD1	TRBV6-1	TRBJ2-6	-	TGTGCCAGCAGTGTTACAGGGGCTGGGGCCAACGTCCTGACTTTC	CASSVTGAGANVLTF
TRBD1	TRBV29-1	TRBJ2-7	-	TGCAGCGTTGGGAGGACAGGGAATCCAGAGCAGTACTTC	CSVGRTGNPEQYF
TRBD2	TRBV12-3/TRBV12-4	TRBJ2-2	few	TGTGCCAGCAGTTTAGGGCTAGCGGGAGGACCCGGGGAGCTGTTTTTT	CASSLGLAGGPGELFF
-	TRBV27	TRBJ2-1	many	TGTGCCAGCAGTTTATCGGGGCCTATAGGGGCCTACAATGAGCAGTTCTTC	CASSLSGPIGAYNEQFF
TRBD2	TRBV7-9	TRBJ2-7	-	TGTGCCAGCAGCGAGGGACTAGCGACCAACGAGCAGTACTTC	CASSEGLATNEQYF
-	TRBV7-2	TRBJ1-3	few	TGTGCCAGCAGCCCCCTAGACAACACCATATATTTT	CASSPLDNTIYF
TRBD2	TRBV4-1	TRBJ2-2	few	TGCGCCAGCAGTCGGACTAGCGGCGACACCGGGGAGCTGTTTTTT	CASSRTSGDTGELFF
-	TRBV5-1	TRBJ2-1	few	TGCGCCAGCAGCTTGGAAGCGAACTACAATGAGCAGTTCTTC	CASSLEANYNEQFF
-	TRBV6-1	TRBJ2-6	-	TGTGCCAGCAGTGAAGTTGGACCGGGGGCCAACGTCCTGACTTTC	CASSEVGPGANVLTF
TRBD1	TRBV7-2	TRBJ1-5	-	TGTGCCAGCAGCTTTTCGGGACAGGGAAATCAGCCCCAGCATTTT	CASSFSGQGNQPQHF
TRBD2	TRBV6-2/TRBV6-3	TRBJ2-3	-	TGTGCCAGCAGCCTAACTAGCGGGTTTAATCCAGATACGCAGTATTTT	CASSLTSGFNPDTQYF
-	TRBV9	TRBJ1-2	few	TGTGCCAGCAGCGCGGGGACGGGATCTTGGGGCTACACCTTC	CASSAGTGSWGYTF
TRBD1	TRBV13	TRBJ2-5	few	TGTGCCAGCAGCTTTCCGGGACAGCAAGAGACCCAGTACTTC	CASSFPGQQETQYF
TRBD2	TRBV3-1	TRBJ2-1	few	TGTGCCAGCAGCCAAGTGTCTAGCGGGAGCTACAATGAGCAGTTCTTC	CASSQVSSGSYNEQFF
TRBD2	TRBV11-2	TRBJ2-7	-	TGTGCCATAGGGGATCGAGTAGCGGGAGGGCCTGCATACGAGCAGTACTTC	CAIGDRVAGGPAYEQYF